A single sample gave rise to the 8 T cell receptor beta chains below, sequenced in a study of T cell responses to AZD1222 COVID-19 vaccine. Repertoires were generated with immunoSEQ multiplex PCR, while TCRdb's copy carries only in-frame clones and drops some. The table shows 120,000 to 150,000 clones, with about 91% occurring only once. The input for sequencing was peripheral blood, taken on day 0 of AZD1222 vaccination. The receptors shown here come from an adult in good health.

The chain recombines TRBV2 with TRBJ2-7; possibly TRBD1 or TRBD2 for D (5 bases each). This CDR3 contains 12 residues. The germline V gene has CDR1 SNHLY and CDR2 FYNNEI. Trimming left V 6 bases short and J 5 bases short, with 11 bases between. CDR3 DNA sequence: TGTGCCAGCAGCGGGACGTATGACGAGCAGTACTTC. Its protein is CASSGTYDEQYF.

J is TRBJ2-5 and V is TRBV4-3; the D is unclear. The ends were cut back, 0 bases at V and 7 bases at J, with 15 bases in the middle. The CDR3 consists of 15 residues. Germline V gene sequence: CDR1 LGHNA, CDR2 YSLEER. Here the CDR3 reads CASSQDRTYTGTQYF. CDR3 nucleotide sequence: TGCGCCAGCAGCCAAGACCGGACCTATACGGGGACCCAGTACTTC.

This chain links TRBV4-1 with TRBJ2-7; perhaps TRBD2 as D (5 bases). The germline CDR1 and CDR2 sequences are MGHRA and YSYEKL. The CDR3 consists of 15 residues. The germline V and J ends were trimmed by 3 bases and 2 bases, with 14 bases remaining between them. CDR3 amino acids: CASSQVRGGTYEQYF. CDR3 nucleotides: TGCGCCAGCAGCCAGGTCCGCGGAGGAACCTACGAGCAGTACTTC.

V is TRBV4-3 and J is TRBJ2-2; a weak D match, TRBD2 (6 bases). V gave up 0 bases and J gave up 3 bases, with 8 bases separating them. Germline values: CDR1 LGHNA, CDR2 YSLEER. CDR3 length: 15 amino acids. CDR3 loop: CASSQEWRDTGELFF. The CDR3 nucleotides are TGCGCCAGCAGCCAAGAGTGGAGGGACACCGGGGAGCTGTTTTTT.

This chain joins TRBV7-9 and TRBJ1-2; 12 nucleotides agree with TRBD1. With 8 bases clipped from V and 8 bases from J, the junction kept 9 bases outside the gene matches. Germline CDR1 reads SEHNR; CDR2 reads FQNEAQ (reference sequence). This CDR3 has 14 residues. The CDR3 loop reads CASDTGTGGGGYTF. The CDR3 DNA reads TGTGCCAGCGACACCGGGACAGGGGGCGGCGGCTACACCTTC.

This chain links TRBV21-1 with TRBJ2-7. TRBV21-1 is tagged as a pseudogene. The CDR3 length is 14 residues. The CDR3 nucleotides read TGTGCCAGCCCCCCGGACGGAGAGGATTACGAGCAGTACTTC. It translates to CASPPDGEDYEQYF.

To note about this clone: Other DNA sequences in this sample translate to the same CDR3. This rearrangement joins TRBV11-3 to TRBJ2-7; 12 bases match TRBD2. V trimming: 4 bases; J trimming: 7 bases; junction bases outside the gene matches: 8. The CDR3 is 15 residues long. CDR1 is SGHNT, CDR2 YENEEA, per germline. The CDR3 here is CASSSGTSGQGEQYF. In DNA form, the CDR3 reads TGTGCCAGCAGCTCTGGGACTAGCGGGCAGGGGGAGCAGTACTTC.

The V gene is TRBV9, the J gene TRBJ2-5; 13 bases are a match to TRBD2. CDR3 length equals 16 residues. The trim removed 0 bases at V and 4 bases at J, leaving 3 bases unmatched. The germline gives CDR1 SGDLS, CDR2 YYNGEE. The CDR3 reads CASSVGGTSGTETQYF. CDR3 nucleotide sequence: TGTGCCAGCAGCGTAGGGGGGACTAGCGGGACAGAGACCCAGTACTTC.